This entry lists 17 T cell receptor beta chains sequenced from one sample in a study of blood T cell repertoires in COVID-19. Measured with immunoSEQ multiplex PCR; TCRdb has only the in-frame clones, and not every one. There are about 200,000 clones in the sample; 84% occur only once, and around 2.9% lies in the top ten. Sample: PBMCs or T cells enriched from blood (not recorded which). The receptor source for this set is a woman aged 25 to 39 who had been exposed to COVID-19.

This chain uses TRBV19 with TRBJ1-2, with TRBD1 matching over 8 bases. After removal of 5 bases from V and 2 bases from J, the junction contained 7 bases not matched to a gene. Per the germline V gene, CDR1 is LNHDA and CDR2 is SQIVND (reference sequence). The CDR3 is made up of 15 amino acids. DNA of the CDR3: TGTGCCAGTAGTTCACAGAGACAGGGGAACTATGGCTACACCTTC. Its protein is CASSSQRQGNYGYTF.

This chain connects TRBV10-1 to TRBJ2-3; D gene ambiguous. Germline CDR1 reads WNHNN; CDR2 reads SYGVQD (reference sequence). Trimming took 4 bases from V and 0 from J, leaving 8 bases between them. The CDR3 is made up of 14 amino acids. CDR3 sequence (DNA): TGCGCCAGCAGTGGTGGAGCTAGCACAGATACGCAGTATTTT. Protein sequence: CASSGGASTDTQYF.

V gene TRBV28 combines with J gene TRBJ2-6, with TRBD2 identical over 7 bases. The germline V gene encodes CDR1 MDHEN and CDR2 SYDVKM. J lost 0 bases, V lost 6 bases, and 2 bases had no gene match. The CDR3 contains 15 residues. The CDR3 loop reads CASRGGSSGANVLTF. DNA for the CDR3: TGTGCCAGCAGGGGGGGGAGCTCTGGGGCCAACGTCCTGACTTTC.

The rearrangement joins TRBV28 to TRBJ2-5, with 8 bases matching TRBD2. The V and J ends lost 6 bases and 0 bases, in that order; junction bases with no gene match: 12. The CDR3 runs to 17 residues. CDR1 and CDR2 (germline): MDHEN, SYDVKM. The CDR3 nucleotides are TGTGCCAGCAGCCTACTCCGGGGGGGTGTGTACCAAGAGACCCAGTACTTC. Translated, it gives CASSLLRGGVYQETQYF.

The rearrangement links TRBV4-1 to TRBJ2-3, with D possibly being TRBD2 (5 bases). The CDR3 totals 15 residues. Germline V CDR1 and CDR2: MGHRA, YSYEKL. Between the trimmed V and J ends, which lost 7 bases and 1 base, there was a span of 15 bases. CDR3 bases: TGCGCCAGCACCCGCCAGGAGGTGGGCACAGATACGCAGTATTTT. Amino acids: CASTRQEVGTDTQYF.

The chain has TRBV27 and TRBJ1-2, with D perhaps TRBD1 (6 bases). Trimming removed 10 bases at V and 7 bases at J, with 16 bases between. Per germline, CDR1 MNHEY and CDR2 SMNVEV (reference sequence). CDR3 length: 12 amino acids. The CDR3 DNA reads as TGTGCCACCGGGGGGCAAGCAGGTGGCTACACCTTC. Protein product: CATGGQAGGYTF.

The CDR3 sequence is CASSRTPGTANQPQHF. DNA of the CDR3: TGTGCCAGCAGCCGCACCCCCGGGACAGCGAATCAGCCCCAGCATTTT. The chain joins TRBV3-1 (or the pseudogene TRBV3-2) to TRBJ1-5; TRBD1 aligns across 7 bases. The length of the CDR3 is 16 residues. With V trimmed by 4 bases and J by 4 bases, 10 bases remained unmatched. Germline V gene lookup returns CDR1 LGHDT and CDR2 YNNKEL (reference sequence).

The CDR3 loop is CASSYSQGLDTEAFF. CDR3 nucleotide sequence: TGTGCCAGCAGTTACTCCCAGGGTTTGGACACTGAAGCTTTCTTT. V usage is TRBV6-5 and J usage is TRBJ1-1; possibly TRBD1 for D (5 bases). This CDR3 has 15 amino acids. V was clipped by 0 bases and J by 3 bases, with 11 bases between them. Germline-derived CDR1 and CDR2 are MNHEY and SVGAGI.

This clone was recorded only once. The chain uses TRBV11-2 and TRBJ2-3, with 8 bases identical to TRBD2. This CDR3 is built from 16 residues. Losses at the gene ends were 1 base for V and 5 bases for J; bases not matched to a gene: 8. Germline V gives CDR1 SGHAT, CDR2 FQNNGV. CDR3 DNA sequence: TGTGCCAGCAGCTTAGGCGGGGGGCGGTCAGTAGATACGCAGTATTTT. Translation: CASSLGGGRSVDTQYF.

The chain links TRBV6-5 to TRBJ1-1; possible D gene TRBD1, 5 bases. The V end lost 6 bases, the J end lost 1 base, and 15 bases lay between the germline ends. CDR3 length: 15 residues. CDR1 is MNHEY and CDR2 is SVGAGI in the germline V gene. The chain's CDR3 is CASSPATGGNTEAFF. In DNA form, the CDR3 reads TGTGCCAGCAGCCCCGCGACGGGGGGGAACACTGAAGCTTTCTTT.

Written as DNA, the CDR3 is TGTGCCAGTAGTATCCGACTCGGTGAAAAACTGTTTTTT. Protein sequence: CASSIRLGEKLFF. The chain links TRBV19 to TRBJ1-4; D is unresolved. The V end was cut by 3 bases, the J end by 7 bases, with 9 bases between. Germline V lookup: CDR1 LNHDA, CDR2 SQIVND (reference sequence). CDR3 size: 13 residues. Complete variable domain (other parts from reference TRBV19 and TRBJ1-4): DGGITQSPKYLFRKEGQNVTLSCEQNLNHDAMYWYRQDPGQGLRLIYYSQIVNDFQKGDIAEGYSVSREKKESFPLTVTSAQKNPTAFYLCASSIRLGEKLFFGSGTQLSVL.

This chain joins TRBV30 and TRBJ1-5, with D perhaps matching TRBD1 (5 bases). This CDR3 comprises 14 residues. The germline gives CDR1 GTSNPN, CDR2 SVGIG (reference sequence). The V end lost 0 bases, the J end lost 2 bases, and 8 bases lay between the germline ends. DNA for the CDR3: TGTGCCTGGAGTGTAACGACAGGCAATCAGCCCCAGCATTTT. This sequence encodes CAWSVTTGNQPQHF.

The chain uses TRBV3-1 (or the pseudogene TRBV3-2) and TRBJ1-2; 7 nucleotides line up with TRBD1. This CDR3 has 15 residues. The germline CDR1 and CDR2 sequences are LGHDT and YNNKEL (reference sequence). V shed 6 bases and J 7 bases; nucleotides not matched to a gene: 14. The CDR3: CASSPSGQEKAGYTF. Written as DNA, the CDR3 is TGTGCCAGCAGTCCTTCCGGACAGGAGAAGGCTGGCTACACCTTC.

This clone was recorded only once. This chain uses TRBV20-1 with TRBJ1-2; 8 positions agree with TRBD1. CDR3 length: 15 amino acids. Germline V lookup: CDR1 DFQATT, CDR2 SNEGSKA (reference sequence). Trimming took 3 bases from V and 4 from J; bases not matched to a gene: 10. This CDR3 is CSASGDRGIIYGYTF. The CDR3 region has the DNA TGCAGTGCTAGTGGTGACAGGGGAATAATCTATGGCTACACCTTC.

The chain couples TRBV6-1 to TRBJ2-7; no clear D gene. Germline-derived CDR1 and CDR2 are MNHNS and SASEGT. CDR3 size: 13 residues. V lost 3 bases to trimming and J lost 6 bases, with 12 bases between them. The CDR3 loop reads CASSESGVFEQYF. CDR3 sequence (DNA): TGTGCCAGCAGTGAGAGTGGAGTTTTCGAGCAGTACTTC.

The J gene is TRBJ2-1, the V gene TRBV5-6; 9 positions match TRBD2. V trimming: 6 bases; J trimming: 0 bases; junction bases outside the gene matches: 10. The CDR3 runs to 17 residues. Germline CDR1 reads SGHDT; CDR2 reads YYEEEE. The CDR3: CASTGRAGGHSYNEQFF. As DNA, the CDR3 is TGTGCCAGCACCGGTCGGGCGGGGGGGCACTCCTACAATGAGCAGTTCTTC. Combining the CDR3 with reference TRBV5-6 and TRBJ2-1 gives the whole variable domain DAGVTQSPTHLIKTRGQQVTLRCSPKSGHDTVSWYQQALGQGPQFIFQYYEEEERQRGNFPDRFSGHQFPNYSSELNVNALLLGDSALYLCASTGRAGGHSYNEQFFGPGTRLTVL.

This chain connects TRBV30 to TRBJ2-2; D gene uncertain. V was trimmed by 5 bases and J by 8 bases, leaving 15 bases between them. Germline V gene lookup returns CDR1 GTSNPN and CDR2 SVGIG (reference sequence). This CDR3 comprises 13 residues. CDR3 loop: CAWGTPDLGELFF. The CDR3 DNA reads TGTGCCTGGGGAACCCCCGATCTAGGGGAGCTGTTTTTT.